This T cell receptor beta chain was identified in a study of blood T cell repertoires in COVID-19. The CDR3 has 16 residues. With 1 base clipped from V and 4 bases from J, the junction kept 7 bases outside the gene matches. Germline V CDR1 and CDR2: LGHNA, YNFKEQ. Libraries were prepared by immunoSEQ multiplex PCR; TCRdb keeps only in-frame clonotypes and omits some of them. The profile shows under 200,000 clones, about 90% of them singletons. The TCR originated in a young man with active or convalescent COVID-19. The sequenced sample consisted of peripheral blood. The chain employs TRBV4-2 and TRBJ2-1; 7 bases are a match to TRBD2. The CDR3: CASSQVWREPYNEQFF. In DNA, the CDR3 is TGTGCCAGCAGCCAAGTTTGGCGGGAGCCTTACAATGAGCAGTTCTTC.